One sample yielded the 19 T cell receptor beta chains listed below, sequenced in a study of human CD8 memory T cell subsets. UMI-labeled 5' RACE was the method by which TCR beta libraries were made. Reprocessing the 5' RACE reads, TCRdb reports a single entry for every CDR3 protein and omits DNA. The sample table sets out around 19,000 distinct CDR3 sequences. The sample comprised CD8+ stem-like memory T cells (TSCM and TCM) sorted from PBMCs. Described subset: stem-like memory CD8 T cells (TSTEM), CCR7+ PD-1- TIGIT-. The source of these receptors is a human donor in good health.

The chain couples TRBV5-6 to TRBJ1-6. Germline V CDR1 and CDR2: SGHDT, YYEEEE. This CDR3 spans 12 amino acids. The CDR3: CASSLAYSPLHF.

CDR3 loop: CASSQDGGTGTNEKLFF. The genes are TRBV4-3 and TRBJ1-4; without DNA, the TCRdb call of TRBD1 cannot be checked. From germline, CDR1 is LGHNA and CDR2 YSLEER. There are 17 residues in the CDR3.

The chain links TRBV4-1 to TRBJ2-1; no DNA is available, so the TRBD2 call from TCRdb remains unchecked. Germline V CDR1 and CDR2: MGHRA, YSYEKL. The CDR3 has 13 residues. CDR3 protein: CASSQGEGYEQFF.

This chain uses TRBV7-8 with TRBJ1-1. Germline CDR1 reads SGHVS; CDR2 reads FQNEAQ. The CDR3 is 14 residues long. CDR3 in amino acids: CASSLARVLTEAFF.

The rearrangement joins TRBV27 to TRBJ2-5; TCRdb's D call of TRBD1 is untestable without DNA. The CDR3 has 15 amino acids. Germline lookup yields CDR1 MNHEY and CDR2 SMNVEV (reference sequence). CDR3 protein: CASSLSMTGVETQYF.

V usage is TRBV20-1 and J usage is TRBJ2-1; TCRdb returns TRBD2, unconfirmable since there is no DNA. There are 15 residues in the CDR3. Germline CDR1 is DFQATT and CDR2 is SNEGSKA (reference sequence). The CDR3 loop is CSARDPRTISNEQFF.

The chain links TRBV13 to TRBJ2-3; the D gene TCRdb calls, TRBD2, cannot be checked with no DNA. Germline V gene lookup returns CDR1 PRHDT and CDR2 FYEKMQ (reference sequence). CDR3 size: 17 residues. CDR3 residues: CASSPPGIAANTDTQYF. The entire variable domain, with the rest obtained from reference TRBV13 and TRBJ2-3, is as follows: AAGVIQSPRHLIKEKRETATLKCYPIPRHDTVYWYQQGPGQDPQFLISFYEKMQSDKGSIPDRFSAQQFSDYHSELNMSSLELGDSALYFCASSPPGIAANTDTQYFGPGTRLTVL.

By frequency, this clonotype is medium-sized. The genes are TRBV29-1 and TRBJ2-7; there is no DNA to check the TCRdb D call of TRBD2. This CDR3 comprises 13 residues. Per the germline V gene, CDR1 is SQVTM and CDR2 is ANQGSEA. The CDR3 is CSVALFDSYEQYF.

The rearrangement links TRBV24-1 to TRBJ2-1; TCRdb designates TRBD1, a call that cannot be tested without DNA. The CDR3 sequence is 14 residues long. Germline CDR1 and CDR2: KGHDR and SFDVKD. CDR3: CATSDSGQINEQFF.

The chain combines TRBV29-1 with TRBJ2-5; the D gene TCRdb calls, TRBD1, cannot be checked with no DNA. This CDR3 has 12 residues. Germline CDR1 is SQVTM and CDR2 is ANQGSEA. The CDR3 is CSVDGRGETQYF.

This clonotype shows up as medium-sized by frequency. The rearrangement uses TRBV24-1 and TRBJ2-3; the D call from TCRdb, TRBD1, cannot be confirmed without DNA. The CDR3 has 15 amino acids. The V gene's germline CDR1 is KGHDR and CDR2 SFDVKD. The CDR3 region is CATSDLTGGGDTQYF.

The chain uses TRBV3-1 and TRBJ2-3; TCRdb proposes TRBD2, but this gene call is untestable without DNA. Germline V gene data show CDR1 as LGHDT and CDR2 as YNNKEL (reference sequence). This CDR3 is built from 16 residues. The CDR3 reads CASSRGTGPRTDTQYF.

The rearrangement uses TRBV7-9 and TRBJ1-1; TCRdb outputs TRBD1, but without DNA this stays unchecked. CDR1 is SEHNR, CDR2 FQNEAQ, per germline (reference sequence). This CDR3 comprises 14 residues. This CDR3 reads CASSFHRGNTEAFF.

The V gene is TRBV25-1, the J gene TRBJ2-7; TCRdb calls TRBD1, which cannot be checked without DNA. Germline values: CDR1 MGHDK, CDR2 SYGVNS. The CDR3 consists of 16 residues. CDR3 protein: CASSPITGGNSYEQYF.

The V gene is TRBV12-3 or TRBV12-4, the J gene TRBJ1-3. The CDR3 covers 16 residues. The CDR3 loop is CASTRHPGTLGNTIYF.

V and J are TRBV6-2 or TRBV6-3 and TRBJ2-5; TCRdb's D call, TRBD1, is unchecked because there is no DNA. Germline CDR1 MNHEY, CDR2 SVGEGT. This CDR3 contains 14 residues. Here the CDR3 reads CASSYGRVKETQYF.

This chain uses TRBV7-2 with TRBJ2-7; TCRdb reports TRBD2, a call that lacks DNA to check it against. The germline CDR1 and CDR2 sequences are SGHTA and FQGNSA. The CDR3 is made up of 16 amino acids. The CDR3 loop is CASSLGTLAGGEEQYF.

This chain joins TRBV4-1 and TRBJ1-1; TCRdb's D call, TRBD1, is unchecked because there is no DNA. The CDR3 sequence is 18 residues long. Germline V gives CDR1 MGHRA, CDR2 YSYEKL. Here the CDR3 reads CASSPSWTGGFLDTEAFF.

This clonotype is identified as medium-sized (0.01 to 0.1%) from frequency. This chain's CDR3 is CASSLGPRGNTEAFF. The V and J genes are TRBV5-1 and TRBJ1-1. CDR1 is SGHRS, CDR2 YFSETQ, per germline. The CDR3 is 15 amino acids.